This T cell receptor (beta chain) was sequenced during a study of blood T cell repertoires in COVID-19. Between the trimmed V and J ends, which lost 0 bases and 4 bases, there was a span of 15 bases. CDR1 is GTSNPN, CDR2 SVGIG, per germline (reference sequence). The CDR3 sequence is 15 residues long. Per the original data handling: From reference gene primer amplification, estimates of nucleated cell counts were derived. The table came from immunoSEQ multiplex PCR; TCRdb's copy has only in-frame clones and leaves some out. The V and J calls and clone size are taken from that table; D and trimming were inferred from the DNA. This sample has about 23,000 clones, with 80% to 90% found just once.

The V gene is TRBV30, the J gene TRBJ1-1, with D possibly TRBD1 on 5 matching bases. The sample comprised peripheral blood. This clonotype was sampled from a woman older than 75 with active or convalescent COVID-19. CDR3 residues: CAWSVGVSGLTEAFF. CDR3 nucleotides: TGTGCCTGGAGTGTAGGGGTATCCGGCCTCACTGAAGCTTTCTTT. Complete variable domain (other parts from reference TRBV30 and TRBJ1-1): SQTIHQWPATLVQPVGSPLSLECTVEGTSNPNLYWYRQAAGRGLQLLFYSVGIGQISSEVPQNLSASRPQDRQFILSSKKLLLSDSGFYLCAWSVGVSGLTEAFFGQGTRLTVV.